This is a list of T cell receptor beta chains from one sample in a study of T cells in localized non-small cell lung cancer. Sequencing was performed with immunoSEQ multiplex PCR; in TCRdb, only in-frame clones are kept and a portion is missing. The table lists around 80,000 clones, around 81% of them singletons, with around 21% in the top ten. Sequencing was performed on PBMCs, taken before any cancer treatment. The receptor source for this set is a man aged 40 to 70 with stage II squamous cell lung carcinoma. CDR3s include the opening cysteine and the closing phenylalanine or tryptophan. A D gene is named only where the DNA matches it firmly. Some rows mark clone size as missing; the rest say once, few, many or name a class of expanded clone.

d_gene,j_gene,abundance,v_gene,CDR3aa,CDR3nt
-,TRBJ2-1,few,TRBV6-5,CASSYGQNEQFF,TGTGCCAGCAGTTATGGGCAAAATGAGCAGTTCTTC
-,TRBJ2-7,-,TRBV7-9,CASSWGLMRGAYEQYF,TGTGCCAGCAGCTGGGGTCTGATGAGGGGGGCCTACGAGCAGTACTTC
-,TRBJ2-4,once,TRBV5-4,CASSLELRGERNIQYF,TGTGCCAGCAGCTTGGAATTAAGGGGAGAGAGGAACATTCAGTACTTC
-,TRBJ2-7,-,TRBV28,CASSYSYEQYF,TGTGCCAGCAGTTACTCCTACGAGCAGTACTTC
-,TRBJ2-2,-,TRBV6-5,CASSYSMYANTGELFF,TGTGCCAGCAGTTACTCGATGTACGCTAACACCGGGGAGCTGTTTTTT
-,TRBJ2-1,once,TRBV6-5,CASSSRGEQFF,TGTGCCAGCAGTTCCCGGGGTGAGCAGTTCTTC
-,TRBJ1-6,-,TRBV18,CASSPAEGMPLHF,TGTGCCAGCTCACCAGCGGAGGGCATGCCCCTCCACTTT
-,TRBJ1-1,-,TRBV19,CASSMMGGGEAFF,TGTGCCAGTAGTATGATGGGGGGCGGTGAAGCTTTCTTT
TRBD2,TRBJ2-3,-,TRBV4-2,CASSRSHIAGDGTDTQYF,TGTGCCAGCAGCCGCTCTCATATAGCGGGAGATGGGACAGATACGCAGTATTTT
-,TRBJ2-2,-,TRBV7-5,CASTAGGPTNTGELFF,TGTGCCAGCACCGCGGGGGGGCCTACGAACACCGGGGAGCTGTTTTTT
TRBD2,TRBJ2-1,-,TRBV30,CAWRRLAGGSSYNEQFF,TGTGCCTGGAGACGGCTAGCGGGAGGGAGCTCCTACAATGAGCAGTTCTTC
-,TRBJ2-7,-,TRBV7-9,CASSLYYEQYF,TGTGCCAGCAGCTTGTACTACGAGCAGTACTTC
-,TRBJ2-5,-,TRBV6-5,CASSYGTAEETQYF,TGTGCCAGCAGTTACGGCACTGCGGAAGAGACCCAGTACTTC
-,TRBJ1-1,-,TRBV9,CASSVEGAYTEAFF,TGTGCCAGCAGCGTAGAAGGAGCCTACACTGAAGCTTTCTTT
-,TRBJ2-3,-,TRBV5-1,CASNDPGGTDTQYF,TGCGCCAGCAACGACCCGGGGGGCACAGATACGCAGTATTTT
-,TRBJ1-2,once,TRBV5-4,CASSLDTYGYTF,TGTGCCAGCAGCTTAGATACATATGGCTACACCTTC
TRBD2,TRBJ2-5,once,TRBV5-1,CASSLGASGRETQYF,TGCGCCAGCAGCTTGGGGGCTAGCGGGAGAGAGACCCAGTACTTC
-,TRBJ1-6,-,TRBV28,CASLGGGVRSIDSPLHF,TGTGCCAGTCTTGGGGGCGGGGTAAGATCGATAGATTCACCCCTCCACTTT
TRBD2,TRBJ2-3,-,TRBV18,CASSATSGSTDTQYF,TGTGCCAGCTCAGCGACTAGCGGGAGCACAGATACGCAGTATTTT
TRBD2,TRBJ2-3,-,TRBV10-3,CATQLAGGSTDTQYF,TGTGCCACGCAACTAGCGGGAGGGAGCACAGATACGCAGTATTTT
-,TRBJ1-1,-,TRBV28,CASSLWEVNTEAFF,TGTGCCAGCAGTTTATGGGAAGTGAACACTGAAGCTTTCTTT
-,TRBJ2-5,-,TRBV28,CASSLVLASRETQYF,TGTGCCAGCAGTCTTGTATTGGCGTCTCGTGAGACCCAGTACTTC
TRBD1,TRBJ1-2,-,TRBV18,CASSQQGNGYTF,TGTGCCAGCTCCCAACAGGGGAATGGCTACACCTTC
TRBD1,TRBJ2-5,-,TRBV7-9,CASSSGQGLEETQYF,TGTGCCAGCAGCTCGGGACAGGGGCTGGAAGAGACCCAGTACTTC
-,TRBJ2-6,-,TRBV7-7,CASSPGPSSGANVLTF,TGTGCTAGCAGCCCGGGACCGAGCTCTGGGGCCAACGTCCTGACTTTC
-,TRBJ1-1,few,TRBV7-9,CASSSRKGTEAFF,TGTGCCAGCAGCTCCCGTAAGGGTACTGAAGCTTTCTTT
TRBD2,TRBJ2-3,-,TRBV7-7,CASSLLAQSTDTQYF,TGTGCTAGCAGCTTACTAGCGCAGAGCACAGATACGCAGTATTTT
-,TRBJ2-3,-,TRBV5-1,CASSLGSGRDTQYF,TGCGCCAGCAGCTTGGGATCGGGGAGAGATACGCAGTATTTT
-,TRBJ2-7,-,TRBV5-5,CASSLDSASTEQYF,TGTGCCAGCAGCTTGGATAGCGCGAGCACCGAGCAGTACTTC
TRBD2,TRBJ2-1,-,TRBV5-4,CASSLDGSGSYEQFF,TGTGCCAGCAGCTTGGACGGTAGCGGGAGCTATGAGCAGTTCTTC
TRBD1,TRBJ2-7,-,TRBV6-5,CASSARDRLNEQYF,TGTGCCAGCAGTGCCCGGGACAGGCTCAACGAGCAGTACTTC
TRBD2,TRBJ2-1,-,TRBV11-3,CASSLDSGGHSYNEQFF,TGTGCCAGCAGCTTAGATAGCGGGGGGCACTCCTACAATGAGCAGTTCTTC
TRBD1,TRBJ1-6,few,TRBV5-6,CASSTGTVTSPLHF,TGTGCCAGCAGCACCGGGACAGTGACTTCACCCCTCCACTTT
-,TRBJ2-6,-,TRBV5-4,CASSSGLLGSGANVLTF,TGTGCCAGCAGCTCGGGTTTATTGGGTTCTGGGGCCAACGTCCTGACTTTC
-,TRBJ2-1,many,TRBV29-1,CTLQTSYNEQFF,TGCACCCTACAGACCTCCTACAATGAGCAGTTCTTC
TRBD1,TRBJ2-3,-,TRBV6-6,CASSRTGSSDTQYF,TGTGCCAGCAGCAGGACAGGGAGCTCAGATACGCAGTATTTT
-,TRBJ1-2,-,TRBV28,CASSSPGSREGYGYTF,TGTGCCAGCAGTTCCCCCGGGAGCAGGGAGGGCTATGGCTACACCTTC
-,TRBJ2-7,-,TRBV27,CASSSTGFRQVNEQYF,TGTGCCAGCAGTTCCACCGGATTCAGACAGGTGAACGAGCAGTACTTC
-,TRBJ1-4,-,TRBV27,CASSYRQATNEKLFF,TGTGCCAGCAGCTATCGACAAGCAACTAATGAAAAACTGTTTTTT
-,TRBJ1-6,-,TRBV28,CASSAGGATYYNSPLHF,TGTGCCAGCAGTGCGGGGGGGGCCACCTACTATAATTCACCCCTCCACTTT
-,TRBJ1-4,-,TRBV28,CASRLPPPSNEKLFF,TGTGCCAGCAGACTACCCCCCCCCAGCAATGAAAAACTGTTTTTT
-,TRBJ2-1,-,TRBV27,CASSFRDSNEQFF,TGTGCCAGCAGTTTTAGAGACTCCAATGAGCAGTTCTTC
TRBD1,TRBJ1-4,few,TRBV19,CASTPPGQGFPIKIEKLFF,TGTGCCAGTACCCCCCCCGGACAGGGATTTCCCATTAAGATTGAAAAACTGTTTTTT
-,TRBJ2-3,-,TRBV6-5,CASSGRTSTDTQYF,TGTGCCAGCAGTGGGCGGACTAGCACAGATACGCAGTATTTT